The 7 T cell receptor beta chains in this list originate from one sample, sequenced in a study of cytomegalovirus exposure and HLA in healthy donors. 13 Jbeta primers and 60 Vbeta primers were used for the PCR. The repertoire was sequenced with immunoSEQ multiplex PCR; TCRdb's copy has only in-frame clones and lacks some. The table lists approximately 150,000 clones, roughly four fifths of them singletons. Source material: PBMCs. These receptor sequences come from a female donor in good health and CMV-seronegative.

V is TRBV18 and J is TRBJ1-2, with D possibly matching TRBD1 (5 bases). With 1 base removed from V and 8 bases from J, the gap between germline ends came to 17 bases. This CDR3 is built from 15 residues. The germline gives CDR1 KGHSH, CDR2 LQKENI. CDR3 loop: CASSPRVEGVSGYTF. The CDR3, as DNA: TGTGCCAGCTCACCACGGGTAGAAGGGGTAAGCGGCTACACCTTC.

This chain joins TRBV2 and TRBJ2-3; D not certain. This CDR3 contains 15 residues. CDR1 is SNHLY and CDR2 is FYNNEI in the germline V gene. Trimming shortened V by 0 bases and J by 4 bases, and 11 bases separated the two germline ends. DNA of the CDR3: TGTGCCAGCAGTGAAGCTTGGGCGACATCAGATACGCAGTATTTT. This translates into CASSEAWATSDTQYF. The complete variable domain, with remaining parts taken from reference TRBV2 and TRBJ2-3, reads EPEVTQTPSHQVTQMGQEVILRCVPISNHLYFYWYRQILGQKVEFLVSFYNNEISEKSEIFDDQFSVERPDGSNFTLKIRSTKLEDSAMYFCASSEAWATSDTQYFGPGTRLTVL.

This clone was observed at least ten times. This same CDR3 is encoded by further DNA sequences in the sample. The genes are TRBV6-1 and TRBJ2-1; the match to TRBD2 covers 8 bases. J was trimmed by 3 bases and V by 3 bases; bases with no gene match: 4. The CDR3 sequence is 15 residues long. Germline V CDR1 and CDR2: MNHNS, SASEGT. Written as DNA, the CDR3 is TGTGCCAGCAGTGAGGTAGCGGGGAGCTACAATGAGCAGTTCTTC. As protein: CASSEVAGSYNEQFF.

There are a few counts of this clone. The chain has TRBV6-5 and TRBJ1-2; possibly TRBD1 for D (6 bases). CDR1 is MNHEY and CDR2 is SVGAGI in the germline V gene. Trimming removed 5 bases at V and 2 bases at J, with 12 bases between. This CDR3 region has 14 residues. The CDR3 nucleotides are TGTGCCAGCAGTCTACAGGGCTTCAACTATGGCTACACCTTC. It translates to CASSLQGFNYGYTF.

This chain links TRBV6-1 with TRBJ1-5; D is possibly TRBD1 (6 bases). The CDR3 covers 15 residues. Trimming took 7 bases from V and 1 from J, leaving 14 bases between them. In germline, CDR1 is MNHNS, CDR2 SASEGT. CDR3 nucleotide sequence: TGTGCCAGCATCGGGGGGCGGGCGAGCAATCAGCCCCAGCATTTT. The encoded protein is CASIGGRASNQPQHF.

The V call is TRBV7-2, the J call TRBJ2-5; 7 positions agree with TRBD2. Germline V gene data show CDR1 as SGHTA and CDR2 as FQGNSA. This CDR3 region has 15 residues. J was trimmed by 5 bases and V by 0 bases; bases with no gene match: 6. The CDR3 spells CASSLAGGEVETQYF. The DNA for the CDR3 is TGTGCCAGCAGCTTAGCGGGGGGGGAGGTCGAGACCCAGTACTTC.

V is TRBV18 and J is TRBJ2-5; 13 nucleotides line up with TRBD2. The last part of the DNA fits TRBJ2-7 better; the J call may be wrong. CDR1 is KGHSH and CDR2 is LQKENI in the germline V gene. There are 16 residues in the CDR3. CDR3 DNA sequence: TGTGCCAGCTCACCAAGGACTAGCGGGAGAAGGTACGAGCAGTACTTC. Its protein product is CASSPRTSGRRYEQYF.